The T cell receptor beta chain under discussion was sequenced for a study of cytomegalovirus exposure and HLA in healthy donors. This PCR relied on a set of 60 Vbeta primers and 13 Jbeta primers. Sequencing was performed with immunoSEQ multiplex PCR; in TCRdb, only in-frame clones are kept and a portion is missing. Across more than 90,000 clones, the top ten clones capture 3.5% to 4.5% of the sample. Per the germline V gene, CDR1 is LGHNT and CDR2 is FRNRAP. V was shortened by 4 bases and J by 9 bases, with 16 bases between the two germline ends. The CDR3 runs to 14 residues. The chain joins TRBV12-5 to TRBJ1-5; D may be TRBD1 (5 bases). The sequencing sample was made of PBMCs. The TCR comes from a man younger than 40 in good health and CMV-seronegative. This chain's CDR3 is CASGWGRWSWPQHF. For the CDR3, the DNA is TGTGCTAGTGGTTGGGGGAGGTGGTCCTGGCCCCAGCATTTT.